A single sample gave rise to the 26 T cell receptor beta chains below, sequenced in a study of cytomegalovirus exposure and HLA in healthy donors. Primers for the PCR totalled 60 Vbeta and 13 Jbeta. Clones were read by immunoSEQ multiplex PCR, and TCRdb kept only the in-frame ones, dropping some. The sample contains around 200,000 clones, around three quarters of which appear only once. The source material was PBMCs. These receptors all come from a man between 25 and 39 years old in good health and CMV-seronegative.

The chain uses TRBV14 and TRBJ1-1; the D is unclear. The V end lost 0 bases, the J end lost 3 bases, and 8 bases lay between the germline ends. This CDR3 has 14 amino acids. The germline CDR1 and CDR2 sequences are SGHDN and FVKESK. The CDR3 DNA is TGTGCCAGCAGCCAAGAAGAGGACTACACTGAAGCTTTCTTT. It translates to CASSQEEDYTEAFF.

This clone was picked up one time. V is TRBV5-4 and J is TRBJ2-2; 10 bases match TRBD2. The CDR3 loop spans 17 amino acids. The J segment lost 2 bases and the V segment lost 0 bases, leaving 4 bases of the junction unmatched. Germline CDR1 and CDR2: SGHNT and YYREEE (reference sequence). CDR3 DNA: TGTGCCAGCAGCTTGGGACTAGCGGGTATAAACACCGGGGAGCTGTTTTTT. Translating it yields CASSLGLAGINTGELFF.

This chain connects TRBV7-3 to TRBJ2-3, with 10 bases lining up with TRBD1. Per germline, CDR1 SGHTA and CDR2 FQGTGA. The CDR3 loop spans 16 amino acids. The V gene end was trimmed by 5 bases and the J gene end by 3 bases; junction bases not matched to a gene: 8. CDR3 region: CASSLMGQGRTDTQYF. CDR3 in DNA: TGTGCCAGCAGCCTAATGGGACAGGGGAGAACAGATACGCAGTATTTT. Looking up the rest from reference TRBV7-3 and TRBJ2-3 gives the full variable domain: GAGVSQTPSNKVTEKGKYVELRCDPISGHTALYWYRQSLGQGPEFLIYFQGTGAADDSGLPNDRFFAVRPEGSVSTLKIQRTERGDSAVYLCASSLMGQGRTDTQYFGPGTRLTVL.

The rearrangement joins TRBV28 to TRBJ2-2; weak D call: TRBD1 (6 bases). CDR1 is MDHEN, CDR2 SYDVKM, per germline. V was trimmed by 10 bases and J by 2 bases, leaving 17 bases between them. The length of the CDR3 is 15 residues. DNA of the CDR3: TGTGCCATCATGCACTCCAGGGGAAACACCGGGGAGCTGTTTTTT. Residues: CAIMHSRGNTGELFF.

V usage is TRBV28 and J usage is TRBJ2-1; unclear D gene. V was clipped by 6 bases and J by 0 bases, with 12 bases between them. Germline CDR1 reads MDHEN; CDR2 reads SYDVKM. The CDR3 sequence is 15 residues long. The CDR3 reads CASRQTYSSYNEQFF. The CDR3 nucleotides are TGTGCCAGCAGACAGACCTATAGCTCCTACAATGAGCAGTTCTTC.

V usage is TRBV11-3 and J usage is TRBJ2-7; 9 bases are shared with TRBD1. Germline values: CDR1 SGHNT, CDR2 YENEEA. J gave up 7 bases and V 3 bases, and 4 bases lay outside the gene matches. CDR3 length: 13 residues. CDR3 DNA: TGTGCCAGCAGCTTTAGGACAGGGGAAGAGCAGTACTTC. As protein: CASSFRTGEEQYF.

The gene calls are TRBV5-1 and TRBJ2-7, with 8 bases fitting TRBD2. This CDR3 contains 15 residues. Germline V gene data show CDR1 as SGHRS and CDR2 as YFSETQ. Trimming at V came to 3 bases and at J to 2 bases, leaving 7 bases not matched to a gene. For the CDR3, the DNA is TGCGCCAGCAGCTCAACTAGCGGATATCCCTACGAGCAGTACTTC. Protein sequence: CASSSTSGYPYEQYF.

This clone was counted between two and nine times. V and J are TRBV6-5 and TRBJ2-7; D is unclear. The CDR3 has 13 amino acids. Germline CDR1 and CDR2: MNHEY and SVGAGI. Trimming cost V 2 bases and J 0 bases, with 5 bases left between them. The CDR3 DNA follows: TGTGCCAGCAGTTACCGTAGCTCCTACGAGCAGTACTTC. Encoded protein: CASSYRSSYEQYF.

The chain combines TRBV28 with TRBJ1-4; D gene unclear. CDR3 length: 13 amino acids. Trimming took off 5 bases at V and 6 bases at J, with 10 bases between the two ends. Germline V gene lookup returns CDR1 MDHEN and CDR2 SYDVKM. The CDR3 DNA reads TGTGCCAGCAGTCCGGGTCAATATGAAAAACTGTTTTTT. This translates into CASSPGQYEKLFF.

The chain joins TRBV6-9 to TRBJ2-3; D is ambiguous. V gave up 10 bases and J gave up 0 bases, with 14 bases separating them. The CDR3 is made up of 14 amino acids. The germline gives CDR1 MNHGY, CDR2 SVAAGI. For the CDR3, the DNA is TGTGCCAACCAATACAGATTGAGCACAGATACGCAGTATTTT. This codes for CANQYRLSTDTQYF.

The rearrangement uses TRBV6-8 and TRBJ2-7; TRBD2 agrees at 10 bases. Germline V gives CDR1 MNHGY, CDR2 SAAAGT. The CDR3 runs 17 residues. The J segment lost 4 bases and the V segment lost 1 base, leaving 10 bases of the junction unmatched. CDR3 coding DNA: TGTGCCAGCAGTTACTGGTTGGCTAGCGGGAGTACGTACGAGCAGTACTTC. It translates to CASSYWLASGSTYEQYF.

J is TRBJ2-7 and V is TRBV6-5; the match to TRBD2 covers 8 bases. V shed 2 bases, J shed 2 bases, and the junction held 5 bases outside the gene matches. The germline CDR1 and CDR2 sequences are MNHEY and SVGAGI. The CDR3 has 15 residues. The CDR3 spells CASSYGSGGTYEQYF. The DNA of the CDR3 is TGTGCCAGCAGTTACGGGAGCGGGGGAACCTACGAGCAGTACTTC.

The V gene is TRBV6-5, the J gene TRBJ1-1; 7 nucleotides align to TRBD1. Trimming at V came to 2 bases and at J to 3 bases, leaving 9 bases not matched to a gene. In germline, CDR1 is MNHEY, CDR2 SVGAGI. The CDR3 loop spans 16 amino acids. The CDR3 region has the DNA TGTGCCAGCAGTTACGAAAAGACAGGGATATACACTGAAGCTTTCTTT. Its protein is CASSYEKTGIYTEAFF.

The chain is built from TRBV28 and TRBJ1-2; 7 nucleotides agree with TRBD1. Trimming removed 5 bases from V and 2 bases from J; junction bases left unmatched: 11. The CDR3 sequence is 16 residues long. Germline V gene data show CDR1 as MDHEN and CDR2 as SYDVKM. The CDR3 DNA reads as TGTGCCAGCAGTAGCTTCCCACAGGGGAGAAACTATGGCTACACCTTC. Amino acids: CASSSFPQGRNYGYTF.

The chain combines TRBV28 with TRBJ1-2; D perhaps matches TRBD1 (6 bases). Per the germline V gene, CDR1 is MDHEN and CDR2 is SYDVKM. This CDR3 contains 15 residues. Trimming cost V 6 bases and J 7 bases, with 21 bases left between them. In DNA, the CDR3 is TGTGCCAGCAGCCCATGGGGGGGCGGTTCGGGTGGCTACACCTTC. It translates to CASSPWGGGSGGYTF.

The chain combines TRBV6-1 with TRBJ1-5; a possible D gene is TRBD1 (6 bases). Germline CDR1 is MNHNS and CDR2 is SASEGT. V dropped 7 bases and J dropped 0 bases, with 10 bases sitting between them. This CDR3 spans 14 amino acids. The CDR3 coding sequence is TGTGCCAGCACCCAACAGGGTAGCAATCAGCCCCAGCATTTT. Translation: CASTQQGSNQPQHF.

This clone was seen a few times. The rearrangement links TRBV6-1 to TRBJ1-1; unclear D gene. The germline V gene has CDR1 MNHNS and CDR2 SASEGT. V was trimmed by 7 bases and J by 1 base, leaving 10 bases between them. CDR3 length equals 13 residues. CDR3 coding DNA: TGTGCCAGCACCATAGTACCGAACACTGAAGCTTTCTTT. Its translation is CASTIVPNTEAFF.

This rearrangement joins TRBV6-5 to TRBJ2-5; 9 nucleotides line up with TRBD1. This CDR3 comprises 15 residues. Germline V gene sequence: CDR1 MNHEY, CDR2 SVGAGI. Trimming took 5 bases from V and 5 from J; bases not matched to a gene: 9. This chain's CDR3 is CASSRGQGRGETQYF. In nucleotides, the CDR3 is TGTGCCAGCAGTAGGGGACAGGGAAGAGGGGAGACCCAGTACTTC.

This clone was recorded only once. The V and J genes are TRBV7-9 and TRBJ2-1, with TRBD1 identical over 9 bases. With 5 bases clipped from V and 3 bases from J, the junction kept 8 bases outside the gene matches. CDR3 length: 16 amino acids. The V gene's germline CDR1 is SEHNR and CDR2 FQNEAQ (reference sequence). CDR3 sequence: CASSPRQGGIYNEQFF. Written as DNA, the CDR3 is TGTGCCAGCAGCCCCAGACAGGGGGGAATCTACAATGAGCAGTTCTTC.

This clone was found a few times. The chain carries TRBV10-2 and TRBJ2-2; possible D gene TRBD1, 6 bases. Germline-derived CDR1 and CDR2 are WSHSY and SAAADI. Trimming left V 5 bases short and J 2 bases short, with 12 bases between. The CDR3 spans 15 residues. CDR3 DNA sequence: TGCGCCAGCAGTACAGGGATGGGTAACACCGGGGAGCTGTTTTTT. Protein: CASSTGMGNTGELFF.

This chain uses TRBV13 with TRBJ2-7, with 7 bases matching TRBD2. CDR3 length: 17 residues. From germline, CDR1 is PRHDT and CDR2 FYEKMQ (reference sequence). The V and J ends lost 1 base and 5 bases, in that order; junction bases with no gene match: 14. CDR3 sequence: CASSLVGLMPQIHEQYF. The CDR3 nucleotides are TGTGCCAGCAGCTTAGTGGGACTAATGCCCCAAATTCACGAGCAGTACTTC.

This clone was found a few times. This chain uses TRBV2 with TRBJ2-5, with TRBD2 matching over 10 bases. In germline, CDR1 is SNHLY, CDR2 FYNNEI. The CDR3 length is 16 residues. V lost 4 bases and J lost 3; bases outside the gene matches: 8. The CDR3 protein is CASSGDPLAGKETQYF. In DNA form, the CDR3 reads TGTGCCAGCAGTGGGGACCCACTAGCGGGAAAAGAGACCCAGTACTTC.

The CDR3 DNA sequence: TGTGCCAGCGCCCAAGCCCTAGCGACAGATACGCAGTATTTT. Translating it yields CASAQALATDTQYF. The chain is built from TRBV7-9 and TRBJ2-3; D might be TRBD2 (6 bases). This CDR3 contains 14 residues. Germline V gene sequence: CDR1 SEHNR, CDR2 FQNEAQ (reference sequence). V was trimmed by 8 bases and J by 3 bases, leaving 15 bases between them.

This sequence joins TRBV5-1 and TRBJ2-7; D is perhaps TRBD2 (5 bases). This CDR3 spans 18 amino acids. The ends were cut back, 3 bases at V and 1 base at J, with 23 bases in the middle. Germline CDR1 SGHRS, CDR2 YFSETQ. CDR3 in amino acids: CASSYDPGIAKSSYEQYF. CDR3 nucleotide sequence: TGCGCCAGCAGCTACGACCCGGGCATAGCGAAAAGTTCCTACGAGCAGTACTTC.

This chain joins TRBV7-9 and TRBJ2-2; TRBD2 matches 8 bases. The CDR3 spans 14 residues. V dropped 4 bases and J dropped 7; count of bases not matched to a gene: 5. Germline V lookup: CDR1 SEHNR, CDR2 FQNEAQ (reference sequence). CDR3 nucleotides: TGTGCCAGCAGCTCCCTCGGGGGGGTCGGGGAGCTGTTTTTT. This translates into CASSSLGGVGELFF.

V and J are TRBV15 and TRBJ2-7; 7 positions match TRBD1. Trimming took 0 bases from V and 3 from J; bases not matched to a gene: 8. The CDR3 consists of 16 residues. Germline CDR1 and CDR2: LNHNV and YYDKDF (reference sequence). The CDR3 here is CATSRETDRADYEQYF. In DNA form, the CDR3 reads TGTGCCACCAGCAGAGAGACAGACAGGGCAGACTACGAGCAGTACTTC.